This T cell receptor beta chain is drawn from a study of cytomegalovirus exposure and HLA in healthy donors. In the PCR, 60 Vbeta and 13 Jbeta primers were used. TCRdb keeps only in-frame clones here, not all; method: immunoSEQ multiplex PCR. The sample totals around 200,000 clones; its top ten clones hold 0.9% to 1.4%. Looked up from germline, CDR1 is SGHTS and CDR2 is YDEGEE. V was pared by 1 base and J by 5 bases, with 4 bases of the junction left unmatched. The CDR3 has 15 residues. Study findings and constraints: Later on, an analysis tied approximately 17,000 TCR beta sequences to HLA alleles at 0.05 false discovery rate. Immune exposure data for these donors was limited to CMV serostatus. According to the study, 160 or so TCR beta chains were cytomegalovirus-associated. Presence/absence analyses rested on an assumption that sequencing depth was roughly uniform across donors.

About this clone itself: Its antigen is unidentified.

The receptor was derived from a girl between 2 and 10 years old in good health and CMV-seropositive. This rearrangement joins TRBV5-8 to TRBJ2-1; 9 positions agree with TRBD1. The source material was PBMCs. CDR3 nucleotides: TGTGCCAGCAGCTTGAGGGGACAGGGAGACAATGAGCAGTTCTTC. Residues: CASSLRGQGDNEQFF.